This T cell receptor (beta chain) was captured in a study of identical twins. General study findings and limits: Beta out-of-frame sequences showed weaker excess sharing between twins.

J was trimmed by 4 bases and V by 2 bases; bases with no gene match: 7. The CDR3 is 15 residues long. Germline CDR1 reads MDHEN; CDR2 reads SYDVKM. TCRdb re-called the 5' RACE reads through MiXCR, storing one row per CDR3 protein. The sample records 350,000 to 500,000 distinct CDR3 sequences, around a sixth being singletons. Of note for this clonotype: Its antigen remains unidentified.

The sequenced material came from naive T cells sorted from blood. The sequence was obtained from a man aged 45-65 years in good health. The rearrangement joins TRBV28 to TRBJ2-7, with 8 bases that match TRBD2. The CDR3 here is CASSLGSGNMYEQYF. The CDR3 region has the DNA TGTGCCAGCAGTTTAGGTAGCGGGAATATGTACGAGCAGTACTTC.